What follows describes a single T cell receptor (beta chain). CDR1 and CDR2 (germline): SGHDT, YYEEEE. V was clipped by 3 bases and J by 1 base, with 11 bases between them. There are 14 residues in the CDR3. Amplified TCR beta CDR3 regions derived from RNA transcripts. The study used the HTBI primer set for a first-round RT-PCR of the TCR CDR3. TCRdb analysed the multiplex PCR reads with MiXCR anew, one entry per CDR3 protein. The sample includes about 290,000 distinct CDR3 sequences, more than 15% of them seen just once. The sample is drawn from a study of T cells in Graves' hyperthyroidism and ophthalmopathy.

Sample: blood. This sequence originates from a woman in her sixties with Graves' ophthalmopathy. V usage is TRBV5-6 and J usage is TRBJ2-7, with no clear D. The CDR3 DNA reads TGTGCCAGCAGCTGGGGTCGGGCGTCCTACGAGCAGTACTTC. Translation: CASSWGRASYEQYF.